A selection of T cell receptor beta chains follows, all from one sample in a study of shared clonotypes between healthy human individuals. Assay used: immunoSEQ multiplex PCR; TCRdb lists only in-frame clones, some missing. The repertoire has about 2.4 million clones, approximately 93% of them found once; the top ten carry 0.36%. Sequences were obtained from naive CD4+ T cells from PBMCs. The receptor set was obtained from a man aged 18 to 35 in good health. Some clones in this sample may be carry-over from other donors' samples. Each CDR3 is given with its conserved first and last residue. The order of the fields is CDR3 protein, CDR3 DNA, J gene, D gene, V gene, clone size. The D gene is left open where the match is weak. Size values are once, few and many counts, or a class for expanded clones, and some rows have none.

CASSFRAGDGYTF TGTGCCAGCAGCTTTAGGGCAGGGGATGGCTACACCTTC TRBJ1-2 NA TRBV7-2 NA
CASRPLMGVRTYEQYF TGTGCCAGCAGGCCATTGATGGGGGTCCGCACCTACGAGCAGTACTTC TRBJ2-7 NA TRBV27 NA
CAWDPGTGIYNEQFF TGTGCCTGGGACCCCGGGACAGGGATTTACAATGAGCAGTTCTTC TRBJ2-1 TRBD1 TRBV30 NA
CASSLAKGGNTEAFF TGTGCCAGCAGCTTAGCTAAGGGGGGGAACACTGAAGCTTTCTTT TRBJ1-1 NA TRBV7-9 NA
CASSYPRTSGYNEQFF TGTGCCAGCAGTTACCCGAGGACTAGCGGATACAATGAGCAGTTCTTC TRBJ2-1 TRBD2 TRBV6-5 NA
CASSPSQAREQFF TGTGCCAGCAGCCCCTCCCAGGCGAGGGAGCAGTTCTTC TRBJ2-1 NA TRBV7-3 NA
CSVLTGFSKQYF TGCAGCGTCCTGACAGGGTTTAGCAAGCAGTACTTC TRBJ2-5 TRBD1 TRBV29-1 NA
CASRARTPPRSTEAFF TGTGCCAGCAGAGCTAGGACACCCCCCAGGAGCACTGAAGCTTTCTTT TRBJ1-1 NA TRBV2 NA
CASSDVSPRGGELFF TGTGCCAGCAGCGATGTATCCCCTCGTGGCGGGGAGCTGTTTTTT TRBJ2-2 NA TRBV9 NA
CASSPPVEQGGETQYF TGTGCCAGCAGCCCCCCAGTGGAACAGGGGGGCGAGACCCAGTACTTC TRBJ2-5 TRBD1 TRBV9 NA
CASSQGEGVTSYEQYF TGCGCCAGCAGCCAAGGGGAGGGCGTCACCTCCTACGAGCAGTACTTC TRBJ2-7 TRBD2 TRBV4-3 NA
CASGRGEGRYETQYF TGTGCCAGCGGAAGGGGGGAGGGCCGGTACGAGACCCAGTACTTC TRBJ2-5 NA TRBV6-1 NA
CASSRLPDRGTGGYTF TGTGCCAGCAGCCGGCTCCCGGACAGGGGGACGGGAGGCTACACCTTC TRBJ1-2 TRBD1 TRBV7-9 NA
CSVGTGATYGYTF TGCAGCGTTGGGACAGGGGCTACCTATGGCTACACCTTC TRBJ1-2 TRBD1 TRBV29-1 NA
CASSSLRHFSTDTQYF TGTGCCAGCAGCTCGCTGAGACACTTTAGCACAGATACGCAGTATTTT TRBJ2-3 NA TRBV11-2 NA
CASSLERTRREQYF TGTGCCAGCAGCTTAGAAAGGACGAGGCGCGAGCAGTACTTC TRBJ2-7 NA TRBV11-2 NA
CSARSTDTQYF TGCAGTGCCCGGAGCACAGATACGCAGTATTTT TRBJ2-3 NA TRBV20-1 once
CASTQSMTRFPYNEQFF TGTGCCAGCACCCAAAGCATGACTAGATTTCCCTACAATGAGCAGTTCTTC TRBJ2-1 NA TRBV2 NA
CASSGPIGGGGAFF TGTGCCAGCAGTGGACCAATTGGAGGAGGGGGAGCTTTCTTT TRBJ1-1 NA TRBV28 NA
CASSELGLANTGELFF TGCGCCAGCAGCGAACTAGGACTAGCGAACACCGGGGAGCTGTTTTTT TRBJ2-2 TRBD2 TRBV5-1 once
CASSAGTGQETQYF TGTGCCAGCAGCGCAGGGACAGGGCAAGAGACCCAGTACTTC TRBJ2-5 TRBD1 TRBV7-2 NA
CAISESGGELFF TGTGCCATCAGTGAGTCTGGCGGGGAGCTGTTTTTT TRBJ2-2 NA TRBV10-3 NA
CAIQSGEWKPQHF TGTGCCATCCAATCCGGGGAGTGGAAGCCCCAGCATTTT TRBJ1-5 NA TRBV10-3 few
CASSGGGQGSTDTQYF TGTGCCAGCAGCGGGGGGGGACAGGGGAGCACAGATACGCAGTATTTT TRBJ2-3 TRBD1 TRBV28 NA
CASSLVGQGATDTQYF TGTGCCAGCAGCTTAGTAGGGCAGGGGGCCACAGATACGCAGTATTTT TRBJ2-3 TRBD1 TRBV5-8 NA
CASSQEKEDNEKLFF TGCGCCAGCAGCCAAGAGAAGGAGGATAATGAAAAACTGTTTTTT TRBJ1-4 NA TRBV4-1 NA
CASSSQGADEKLFF TGCGCCAGCAGCTCACAGGGGGCAGATGAAAAACTGTTTTTT TRBJ1-4 TRBD1 TRBV5-1 NA
CASSYSGTTDWETQYF TGTGCCAGCAGTTACTCCGGGACTACAGATTGGGAGACCCAGTACTTC TRBJ2-5 TRBD2 TRBV6-5 NA
CAWSNGRDQPQHF TGTGCCTGGAGTAATGGGAGGGATCAGCCCCAGCATTTT TRBJ1-5 NA TRBV30 NA
CASSDLTGSYGYTF TGTGCCAGCTCGGATCTAACAGGGAGCTATGGCTACACCTTC TRBJ1-2 NA TRBV18 once
CASNPYLNSNQPQHF TGTGCCAGCAACCCGTACCTAAATAGCAATCAGCCCCAGCATTTT TRBJ1-5 NA TRBV5-6 NA
CSARSRHEQFF TGCAGTGCTAGATCCCGACATGAGCAGTTCTTC TRBJ2-1 NA TRBV20-1 NA